Described below is a single T cell receptor beta chain sequence and its context. The junction does not match germline at one end; this may be a read error. Germline CDR1 and CDR2: SSHAT and FNYEAQ (reference sequence). The CDR3 covers 14 residues. The record originates from a study of blood T cells in healthy people across ages. Primed by a sample-barcoded 5' primer and a J-beta primer mix, a second PCR proceeded for 7 to 11 cycles. In TCRdb, the 5' RACE reads were re-called with MiXCR into one record per CDR3 protein. This sample has hundreds of thousands of distinct CDR3 sequences, with about 20% found just once.

The sequence was collected from a man aged 65 to 79 in good health. This chain links TRBV7-7 with TRBJ2-7; D is possibly TRBD2 (6 bases). Sequencing was carried out using blood. CDR3 in amino acids: CVSSAHPEDYGQYF. CDR3 in DNA: TGTGTCAGCAGCGCCCACCCGGAGGACTACGGGCAGTACTTC.